The clone carrying this T cell receptor (beta chain) came up many times. Its antigen is unidentified. Full-length variable regions came from constant-region reverse primers plus semi-nested Nested Universal Primer A PCR. MiXCR was run by TCRdb on the 5' RACE reads, yielding one entry per CDR3 protein. The table shows nearly 55,000 distinct CDR3 sequences, with 15% to 20% occurring only once. The V end was cut by 1 base, the J end by 11 bases, with 13 bases between. The germline CDR1 and CDR2 sequences are SGHTA and FQGNSA. The CDR3 contains 13 residues. Study findings and constraints: Tumor Treg TCRs overlapped most with tumor naive CD4+ cells. Larger-cohort validation covered only one TCR beta V-J rearrangement.

The sample taken for sequencing was naive CD4+ T cells sorted from blood. Subset described: naive CD4+ T cells, CD4+CD45RA+CD25-. V usage is TRBV7-2 and J usage is TRBJ2-3, with D tentatively TRBD1 (7 bases). This sequence originates from a female donor with breast cancer. CDR3 bases: TGTGCCAGCAGCTTAGAAAGGGGGCGGGAGCAGTATTTT. This codes for CASSLERGREQYF.